This T cell receptor (beta chain) was recovered during a study of blood T cell repertoires in COVID-19 (dated by TCRdb to 2020 to 2022). Broadly, across the study: Samples covering the acute and convalescent phases of COVID-19 were provided by collaborators in the United States, Italy and Spain. The material from the prospective study consisted of cDNA or gDNA derived from T cells, B-cell-depleted T cells, or PBMCs. HLA class I and class II types, where available, came from metadata supplied by the sample provider rather than from assay-based typing. The sample metadata nearly always contained a de-identified subject ID, COVID-19 status, age in years and sex. The repertoires were released in a freely available public database meant as a resource for research on the immune response to SARS-CoV-2. Samples came from the ongoing ImmuneRACE study (first 160 participants) plus 1,254 subjects from 6 global collaborators. Deeply sampled blood TCRbeta repertoires from subjects exposed to, actively infected with, or recovered from COVID-19 were included in the dataset. Overall study outcomes, separate from this receptor: The amount of clinical and demographic metadata varied by source and participant and was provided uncurated.

The immunoSEQ Assay, a bias-controlled multiplex PCR, was used to amplify TCRbeta CDR3 regions from genomic DNA. Processing in the source paper ran as follows. The number of nucleated cells in each sample was estimated from the amplification of reference gene primers within the assay. To quantify the absolute abundance of each unique TCRbeta CDR3 rearrangement, sequence reads were collapsed and filtered. For each sample, productive Simpson clonality was calculated as the square root of Simpson's diversity index over productive rearrangements. Not all clones reach the TCRdb copy of this immuneACCESS table, which keeps in-frame sequences only. Checked studies attribute under half of the gap to unresolved V genes and leave the rest unexplained. V and J calls plus clone size are reproduced from that table; the DNA served to infer D and trimming. For this sample there are some 510,000 clones; over 75% appear just once. The leading ten clones occupy over 1.5% of the sample.

Participants in the prospective study were aged about 18 to 89 years, lived in under 30 United States geographic areas, and enrolled through a virtual design. In the prospective study, cohorts were assigned on the basis of participant-reported clinical history obtained from a screening survey and a study questionnaire. For ImmuneRACE Cohort 3, a participant was defined as recovered based on two consecutive negative NP/OP PCR tests, clearance by a healthcare professional, or resolution of symptoms. In the prospective study, whole blood, serum and a nasopharyngeal or oropharyngeal swab were collected from each participant by mobile phlebotomists. Over a roughly 2-month period, participants in the prospective study had the option of providing additional blood draws and questionnaires. Before DNA extraction, prospective study blood samples were shipped either frozen or at room temperature. From the cysteine up to the phenylalanine, the CDR3 has a length of 15 residues. The only DNA kept is the CDR3, 45 bases in frame from the first base. The germline V gene yields SGHTA for CDR1 and FQGNSA for CDR2. Compared with germline, V lacks 3 bases and J lacks 6 bases; bases without a gene match: 11.

In the case of this clone: It lacks a known antigen. Base quality data are lacking; no much larger clone is found one base away.

This TCR was recovered from a woman aged 40 to 50 who had recovered from COVID-19. The chain was built from TRBV7-2 and TRBJ2-7; TRBD1 lines up with 7 middle nucleotides. Sequencing was carried out using PBMCs or T cells enriched from blood (not recorded which). Here is the DNA: TGTGCCAGCAGCTTCCAACCTACACAGGGGTCCGAGCAGTACTTC. This yields the protein CASSFQPTQGSEQYF.